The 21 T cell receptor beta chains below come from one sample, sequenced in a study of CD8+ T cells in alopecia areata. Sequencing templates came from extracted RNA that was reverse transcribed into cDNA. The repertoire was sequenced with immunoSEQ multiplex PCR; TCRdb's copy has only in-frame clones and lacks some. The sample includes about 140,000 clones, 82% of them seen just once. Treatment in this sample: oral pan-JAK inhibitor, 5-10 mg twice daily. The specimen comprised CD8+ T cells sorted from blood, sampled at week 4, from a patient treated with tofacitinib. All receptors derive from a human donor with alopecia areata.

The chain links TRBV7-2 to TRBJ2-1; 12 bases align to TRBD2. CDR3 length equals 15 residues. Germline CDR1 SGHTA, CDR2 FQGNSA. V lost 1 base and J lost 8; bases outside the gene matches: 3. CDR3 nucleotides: TGTGCCAGCAGCTTAGGGACTAGCGGGGTTGATGAGCAGTTCTTC. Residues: CASSLGTSGVDEQFF.

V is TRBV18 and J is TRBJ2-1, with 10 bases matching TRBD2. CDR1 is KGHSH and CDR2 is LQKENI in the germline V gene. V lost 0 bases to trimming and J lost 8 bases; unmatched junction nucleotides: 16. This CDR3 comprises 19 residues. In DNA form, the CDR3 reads TGTGCCAGCTCACCACCGGAGGGGGAGCGGGGGGGCCGGAACGATGAGCAGTTCTTC. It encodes CASSPPEGERGGRNDEQFF. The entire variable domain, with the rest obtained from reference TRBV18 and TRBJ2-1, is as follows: NAGVMQNPRHLVRRRGQEARLRCSPMKGHSHVYWYRQLPEEGLKFMVYLQKENIIDESGMPKERFSAEFPKEGPSILRIQQVVRGDSAAYFCASSPPEGERGGRNDEQFFGPGTRLTVL.

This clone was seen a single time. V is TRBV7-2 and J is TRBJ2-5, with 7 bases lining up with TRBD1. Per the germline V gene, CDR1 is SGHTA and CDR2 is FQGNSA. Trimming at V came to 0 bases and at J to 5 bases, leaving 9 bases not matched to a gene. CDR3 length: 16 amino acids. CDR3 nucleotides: TGTGCCAGCAGCTTAGCCTTGACAGGGATAGGGGAGACCCAGTACTTC. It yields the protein CASSLALTGIGETQYF.

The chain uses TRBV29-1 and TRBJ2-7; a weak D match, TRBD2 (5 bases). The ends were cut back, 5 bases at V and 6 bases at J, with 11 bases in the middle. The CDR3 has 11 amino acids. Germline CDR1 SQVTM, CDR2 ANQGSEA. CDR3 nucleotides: TGCAGCGTTACGTTCCGGGGCGAGCAGTACTTC. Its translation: CSVTFRGEQYF.

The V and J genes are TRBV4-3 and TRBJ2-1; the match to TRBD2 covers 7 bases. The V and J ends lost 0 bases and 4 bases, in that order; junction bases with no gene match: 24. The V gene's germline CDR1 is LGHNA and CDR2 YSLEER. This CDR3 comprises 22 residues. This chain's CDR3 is CASSQEAAGVGPLGGRYNEQFF. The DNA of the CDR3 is TGCGCCAGCAGCCAAGAAGCCGCGGGGGTAGGCCCCCTCGGAGGACGATACAATGAGCAGTTCTTC.

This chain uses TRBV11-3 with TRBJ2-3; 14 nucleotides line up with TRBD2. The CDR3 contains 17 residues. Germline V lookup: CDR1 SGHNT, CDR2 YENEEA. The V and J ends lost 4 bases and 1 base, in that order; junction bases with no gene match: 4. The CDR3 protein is CASSSGTSGGRTDTQYF. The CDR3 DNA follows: TGTGCCAGCAGCTCCGGGACTAGCGGGGGACGCACAGATACGCAGTATTTT.

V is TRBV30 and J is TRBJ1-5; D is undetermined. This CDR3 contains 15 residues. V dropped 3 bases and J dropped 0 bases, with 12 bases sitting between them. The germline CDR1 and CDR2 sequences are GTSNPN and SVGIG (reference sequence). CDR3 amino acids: CAWRGSADSNQPQHF. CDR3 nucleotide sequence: TGTGCCTGGAGAGGGAGCGCCGATAGCAATCAGCCCCAGCATTTT.

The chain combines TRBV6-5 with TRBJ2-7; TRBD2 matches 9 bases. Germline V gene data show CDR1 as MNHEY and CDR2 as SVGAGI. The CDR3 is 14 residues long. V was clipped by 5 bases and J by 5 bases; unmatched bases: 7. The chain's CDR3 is CASSARGGRHEQYF. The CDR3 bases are TGTGCCAGCAGTGCGCGGGGGGGCCGCCACGAGCAGTACTTC.

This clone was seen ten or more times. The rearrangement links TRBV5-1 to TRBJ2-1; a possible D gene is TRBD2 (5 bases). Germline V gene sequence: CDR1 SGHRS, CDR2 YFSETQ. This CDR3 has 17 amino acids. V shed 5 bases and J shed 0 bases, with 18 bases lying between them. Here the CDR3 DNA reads TGCGCCAGCAGGCCGGACTTGGACTTGAGCTCCTACAATGAGCAGTTCTTC. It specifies CASRPDLDLSSYNEQFF. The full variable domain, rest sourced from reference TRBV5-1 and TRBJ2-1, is KAGVTQTPRYLIKTRGQQVTLSCSPISGHRSVSWYQQTPGQGLQFLFEYFSETQRNKGNFPGRFSGRQFSNSRSEMNVSTLELGDSALYLCASRPDLDLSSYNEQFFGPGTRLTVL.

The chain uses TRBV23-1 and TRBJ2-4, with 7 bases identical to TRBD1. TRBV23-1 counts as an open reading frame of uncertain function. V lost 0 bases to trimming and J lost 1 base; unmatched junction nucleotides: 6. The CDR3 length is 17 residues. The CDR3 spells CASSQSKGALAKNIQYF. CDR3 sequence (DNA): TGCGCCAGCAGTCAATCGAAGGGGGCGCTGGCCAAAAACATTCAGTACTTC.

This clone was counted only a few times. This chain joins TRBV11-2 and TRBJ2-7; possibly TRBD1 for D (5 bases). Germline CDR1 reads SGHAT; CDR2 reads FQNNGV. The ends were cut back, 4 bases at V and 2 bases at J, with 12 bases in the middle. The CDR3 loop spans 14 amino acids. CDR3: CASSSSPGPYEQYF. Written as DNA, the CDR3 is TGTGCCAGCAGCTCAAGTCCAGGGCCCTACGAGCAGTACTTC. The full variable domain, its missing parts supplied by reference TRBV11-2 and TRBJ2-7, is EAGVAQSPRYKIIEKRQSVAFWCNPISGHATLYWYQQILGQGPKLLIQFQNNGVVDDSQLPKDRFSAERLKGVDSTLKIQPAKLEDSAVYLCASSSSPGPYEQYFGPGTRLTVT.

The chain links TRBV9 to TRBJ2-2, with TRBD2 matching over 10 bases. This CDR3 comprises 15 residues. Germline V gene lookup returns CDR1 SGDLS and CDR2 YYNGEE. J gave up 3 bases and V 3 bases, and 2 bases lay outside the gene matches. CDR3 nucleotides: TGTGCCAGCAGCGGTAGCGGGGGGCACACCGGGGAGCTGTTTTTT. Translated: CASSGSGGHTGELFF.

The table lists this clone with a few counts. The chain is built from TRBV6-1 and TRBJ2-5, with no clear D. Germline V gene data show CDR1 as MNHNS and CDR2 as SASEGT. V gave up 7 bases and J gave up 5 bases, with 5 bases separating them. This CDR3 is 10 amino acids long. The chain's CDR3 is CASMWETQYF. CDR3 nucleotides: TGTGCCAGCATGTGGGAGACCCAGTACTTC.

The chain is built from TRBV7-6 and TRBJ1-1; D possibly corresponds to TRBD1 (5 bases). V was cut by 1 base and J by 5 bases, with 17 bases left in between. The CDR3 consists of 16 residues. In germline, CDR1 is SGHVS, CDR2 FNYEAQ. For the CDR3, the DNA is TGTGCCAGCAGCTTAGGAAGGGGAGGGCTCAGGACTGAAGCTTTCTTT. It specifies CASSLGRGGLRTEAFF.

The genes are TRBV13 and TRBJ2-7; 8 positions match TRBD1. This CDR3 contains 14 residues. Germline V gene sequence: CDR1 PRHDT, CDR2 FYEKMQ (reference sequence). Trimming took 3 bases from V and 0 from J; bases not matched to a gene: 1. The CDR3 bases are TGTGCCAGCAGCTTCGGACAGGGCTCCTACGAGCAGTACTTC. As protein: CASSFGQGSYEQYF.

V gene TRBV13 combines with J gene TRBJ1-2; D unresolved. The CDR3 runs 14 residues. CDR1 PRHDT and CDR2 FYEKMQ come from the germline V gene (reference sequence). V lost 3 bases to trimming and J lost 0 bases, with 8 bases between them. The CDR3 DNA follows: TGTGCCAGCAGCTTGGGCACTCCTAACTATGGCTACACCTTC. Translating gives CASSLGTPNYGYTF.

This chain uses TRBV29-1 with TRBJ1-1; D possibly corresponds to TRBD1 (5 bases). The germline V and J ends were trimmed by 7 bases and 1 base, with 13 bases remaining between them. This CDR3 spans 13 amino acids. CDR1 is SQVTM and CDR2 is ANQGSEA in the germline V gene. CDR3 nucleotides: TGCAGCGCCTACCCGACAGCGAACACTGAAGCTTTCTTT. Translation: CSAYPTANTEAFF.

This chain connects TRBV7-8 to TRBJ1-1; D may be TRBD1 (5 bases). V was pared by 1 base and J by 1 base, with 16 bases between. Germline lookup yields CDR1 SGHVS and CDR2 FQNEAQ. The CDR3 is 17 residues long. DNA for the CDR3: TGTGCCAGCAGCTTAGTAGTGGGGGTTAATGAGAACACTGAAGCTTTCTTT. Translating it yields CASSLVVGVNENTEAFF.

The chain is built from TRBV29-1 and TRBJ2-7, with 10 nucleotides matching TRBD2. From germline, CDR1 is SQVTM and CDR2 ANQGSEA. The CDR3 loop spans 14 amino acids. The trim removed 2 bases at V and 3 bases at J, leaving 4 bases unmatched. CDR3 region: CSVELAGAIYEQYF. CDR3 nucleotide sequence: TGCAGCGTTGAACTAGCGGGGGCCATCTACGAGCAGTACTTC.

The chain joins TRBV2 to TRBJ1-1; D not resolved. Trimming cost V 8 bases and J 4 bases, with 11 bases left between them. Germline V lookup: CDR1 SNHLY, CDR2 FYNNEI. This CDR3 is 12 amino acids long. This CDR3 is CASRPGATEAFF. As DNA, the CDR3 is TGTGCCAGCCGGCCAGGAGCCACTGAAGCTTTCTTT.

CDR3 DNA sequence: TGCGCCAGCAGCTTCAGGGGAAGCGGCAATGAGCAGTTCTTC. Residues: CASSFRGSGNEQFF. The chain links TRBV5-1 to TRBJ2-1; a possible D gene is TRBD1 (6 bases). In germline, CDR1 is SGHRS, CDR2 YFSETQ. V was trimmed by 2 bases and J by 6 bases, leaving 12 bases between them. The CDR3 loop spans 14 amino acids. Looking up the rest from reference TRBV5-1 and TRBJ2-1 gives the full variable domain: KAGVTQTPRYLIKTRGQQVTLSCSPISGHRSVSWYQQTPGQGLQFLFEYFSETQRNKGNFPGRFSGRQFSNSRSEMNVSTLELGDSALYLCASSFRGSGNEQFFGPGTRLTVL.